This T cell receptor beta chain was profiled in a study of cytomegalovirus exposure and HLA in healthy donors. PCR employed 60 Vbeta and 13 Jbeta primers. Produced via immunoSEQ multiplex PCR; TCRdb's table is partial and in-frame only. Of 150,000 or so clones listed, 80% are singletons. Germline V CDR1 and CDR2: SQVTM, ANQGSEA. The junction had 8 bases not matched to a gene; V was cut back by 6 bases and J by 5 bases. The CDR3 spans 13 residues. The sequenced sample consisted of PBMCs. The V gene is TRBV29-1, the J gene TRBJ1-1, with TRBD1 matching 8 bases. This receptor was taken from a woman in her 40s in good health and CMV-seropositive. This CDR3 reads CSVSRDRKTEAFF. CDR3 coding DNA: TGCAGCGTCTCCCGGGACAGGAAGACTGAAGCTTTCTTT.